What follows describes a single T cell receptor (beta chain). As yet, its antigen is unknown. This sample also contains other DNA sequences that code for the same CDR3. The data derive from a study of shared clonotypes between healthy human individuals. Study-level results: The represented genetic and exposure-history diversity was limited by the small number of donors.

As defined, naive CD8 cells were CD45RO-negative and positively selected for CCR7, with terminally differentiated effector memory CD45RA+ cells excluded. The sorted-subset replicate PCRs were given roughly 190 ng DNA, which is tens of thousands of T cell genomes. TCRdb's table, derived via immunoSEQ multiplex PCR, lists solely in-frame clones and lacks some. In the table there are around 1.9 million clones, around 93% of which are singletons. The CDR3 contains 13 residues. Germline values: CDR1 SGHDT, CDR2 YYEEEE. V gave up 0 bases and J gave up 3 bases, with 7 bases separating them. Sequencing was performed on naive CD8+ T cells from PBMCs. The genes are TRBV5-6 and TRBJ2-7; D not resolved. The source is a man aged 18 to 29 in good health. Some clones in this sample may be carry-over from other donors' samples. The CDR3 region is CASSLASSYEQYF. The CDR3 bases are TGTGCCAGCAGCTTGGCTTCTAGCTACGAGCAGTACTTC.